Shown below are 21 T cell receptor beta chains from a single sample sequenced in a study of blood T cell repertoires in COVID-19. TCRdb's table, derived via immunoSEQ multiplex PCR, lists solely in-frame clones and lacks some. This sample has under 300,000 clones, with around 83% found just once. Sequencing was performed on peripheral blood. Source of these receptors: a woman aged 55 to 70 with active or convalescent COVID-19.

This rearrangement joins TRBV7-2 to TRBJ2-4; D gene unclear. Germline CDR1 and CDR2: SGHTA and FQGNSA. This CDR3 contains 19 residues. Trimming removed 1 base from V and 0 bases from J, with 19 bases in between. CDR3 residues: CASSLEYGNYNLAKNIQYF. The DNA for the CDR3 is TGTGCCAGCAGCTTAGAGTACGGAAACTATAACCTAGCCAAAAACATTCAGTACTTC. The full variable domain, in which reference TRBV7-2 and TRBJ2-4 provide the parts outside the CDR3, is GAGVSQSPSNKVTEKGKDVELRCDPISGHTALYWYRQSLGQGLEFLIYFQGNSAPDKSGLPSDRFSAERTGGSVSTLTIQRTQQEDSAVYLCASSLEYGNYNLAKNIQYFGAGTRLSVL.

The chain couples TRBV5-6 to TRBJ1-5; TRBD1 aligns across 9 bases. Trimming cost V 4 bases and J 2 bases; bases outside gene matches: 7. From germline, CDR1 is SGHDT and CDR2 YYEEEE. This CDR3 has 16 amino acids. The CDR3 region has the DNA TGTGCCAGCAGCAGACGGACAGGGGAGGGCAATCAGCCCCAGCATTTT. As protein: CASSRRTGEGNQPQHF.

The chain's CDR3 is CASSSQGYTGELFF. As DNA, the CDR3 is TGTGCCAGCAGTTCACAGGGGTACACCGGGGAGCTGTTTTTT. The chain links TRBV6-6 to TRBJ2-2; 7 nucleotides agree with TRBD1. The CDR3 runs to 14 residues. CDR1 is MNHNY and CDR2 is SVGAGI in the germline V gene (reference sequence). The ends lost 4 bases at V and 3 bases at J; junction bases unmatched: 2.

This chain links TRBV10-3 with TRBJ2-3; TRBD2 matches 12 bases. The CDR3 sequence is 16 residues long. Trimming cost V 6 bases and J 6 bases; bases outside gene matches: 10. Germline values: CDR1 ENHRY, CDR2 SYGVKD. CDR3 bases: TGTGCCATCAGGGCTAGCGGGGGGGTTTTGAGGGATACGCAGTATTTT. Translated: CAIRASGGVLRDTQYF.

This chain links TRBV29-1 with TRBJ2-3; D not certain. The CDR3 is made up of 12 amino acids. CDR1 is SQVTM, CDR2 ANQGSEA, per germline. V lost 1 base and J 8 bases, leaving 10 bases between the germline ends. CDR3 sequence: CSVEVSGVTQYF. The DNA of the CDR3 is TGCAGCGTTGAAGTCTCTGGAGTTACGCAGTATTTT.

This chain connects TRBV12-3 or TRBV12-4 to TRBJ2-3, with D possibly TRBD1 on 6 matching bases. This CDR3 contains 12 residues. V was clipped by 6 bases and J by 7 bases, with 11 bases between them. CDR3: CASRQGHNTQYF. DNA for the CDR3: TGTGCCAGCAGACAGGGACACAATACGCAGTATTTT.

This clone was detected only once. The rearrangement uses TRBV5-1 and TRBJ1-6; D is unclear. V dropped 3 bases and J dropped 3 bases, with 10 bases sitting between them. The CDR3 runs 15 residues. Germline V gene lookup returns CDR1 SGHRS and CDR2 YFSETQ. The CDR3 loop is CASSSSGSYNSPLHF. The CDR3 DNA reads TGCGCCAGCAGCTCCTCGGGGAGCTATAATTCACCCCTCCACTTT.

As regards this clone: Different DNA sequences within this sample yield the same CDR3. The V call is TRBV20-1, the J call TRBJ2-3; no firm D call. The CDR3 contains 11 residues. Trimming pared 3 bases from V and 4 bases from J, leaving 5 bases between. Looked up from germline, CDR1 is DFQATT and CDR2 is SNEGSKA (reference sequence). This chain's CDR3 is CSASQADTQYF. The CDR3 DNA reads as TGCAGTGCTAGTCAGGCAGATACGCAGTATTTT.

This clone was observed a few times. The chain is built from TRBV11-2 and TRBJ2-3; 8 bases are a match to TRBD2. Germline CDR1 and CDR2: SGHAT and FQNNGV. Trimming at V came to 5 bases and at J to 5 bases, leaving 9 bases not matched to a gene. The CDR3 consists of 15 residues. The chain's CDR3 is CASSIARGGVDTQYF. CDR3 DNA sequence: TGTGCCAGCAGCATAGCCCGGGGGGGCGTAGATACGCAGTATTTT.

V usage is TRBV30 and J usage is TRBJ1-2; D not resolved. The V gene's germline CDR1 is GTSNPN and CDR2 SVGIG (reference sequence). The germline V and J ends were trimmed by 2 bases and 7 bases, with 11 bases remaining between them. The CDR3 consists of 12 residues. The CDR3 DNA reads TGTGCCTGGAGTAGGTCAGAGGTTGGCTACACCTTC. Translated, it gives CAWSRSEVGYTF.

The chain is built from TRBV19 and TRBJ1-4; 12 bases are shared with TRBD1. Germline CDR1 is LNHDA and CDR2 is SQIVND (reference sequence). J gave up 3 bases and V 7 bases, and 3 bases lay outside the gene matches. This CDR3 contains 15 residues. The CDR3 is CASKGTGGPNEKLFF. DNA for the CDR3: TGTGCCAGTAAGGGGACAGGGGGCCCTAATGAAAAACTGTTTTTT.

The rearrangement links TRBV21-1 to TRBJ1-2. TRBV21-1 represents a pseudogene. This CDR3 contains 12 residues. The CDR3 region is CASSIPGRVLTF. In nucleotides, the CDR3 is TGTGCCAGCAGCATCCCTGGGAGGGTCCTCACCTTC.

The V and J genes are TRBV7-9 and TRBJ2-4, with 10 bases matching TRBD2. V was pared by 5 bases and J by 7 bases, with 14 bases of the junction left unmatched. CDR1 is SEHNR, CDR2 FQNEAQ, per germline (reference sequence). The CDR3 is 17 amino acids. The CDR3: CASSPRSVGAGGNIQYF. The CDR3, as DNA: TGTGCCAGCAGCCCACGCTCGGTGGGAGCGGGGGGGAACATTCAGTACTTC.

This chain connects TRBV25-1 to TRBJ1-1, with a weak D call TRBD1 (5 bases). Germline-derived CDR1 and CDR2 are MGHDK and SYGVNS. Trimming left V 0 bases short and J 6 bases short, with 20 bases between. This CDR3 contains 17 residues. CDR3 DNA sequence: TGTGCCAGCAGTGAATACCCGCAGGGCCTGGATTATGCTGAAGCTTTCTTT. It specifies CASSEYPQGLDYAEAFF.

This clone has only a few counts. V usage is TRBV29-1 and J usage is TRBJ2-7; D is possibly TRBD2 (6 bases). V was cut by 5 bases and J by 5 bases, with 13 bases left in between. CDR1 SQVTM and CDR2 ANQGSEA come from the germline V gene. CDR3 length: 12 residues. This CDR3 reads CSVYEGTDEQYF. The CDR3 nucleotides are TGCAGCGTTTATGAGGGGACTGACGAGCAGTACTTC.

The rearrangement uses TRBV5-5 and TRBJ2-5; D is uncertain. Germline CDR1 reads SGHKS; CDR2 reads YYEKEE (reference sequence). CDR3 length: 14 residues. The V end was cut by 1 base, the J end by 1 base, with 8 bases between. The CDR3 nucleotides are TGTGCCAGCAGCTTGTTGAACTTCCAAGAGACCCAGTACTTC. This encodes CASSLLNFQETQYF. Full variable domain (remainder filled in from reference TRBV5-5 and TRBJ2-5): DAGVTQSPTHLIKTRGQQVTLRCSPISGHKSVSWYQQVLGQGPQFIFQYYEKEERGRGNFPDRFSARQFPNYSSELNVNALLLGDSALYLCASSLLNFQETQYFGPGTRLLVL.

The chain combines TRBV6-2 or TRBV6-3 with TRBJ1-2; no firm D call. The V gene lost 2 bases and the J gene lost 3 bases, with 4 bases spanning the gap. This CDR3 has 12 residues. Germline-derived CDR1 and CDR2 are MNHEY and SVGEGT. The CDR3 loop is CASSYGDYGYTF. The DNA for the CDR3 is TGTGCCAGCAGTTACGGAGACTATGGCTACACCTTC.

V gene TRBV25-1 combines with J gene TRBJ1-2; D perhaps matches TRBD1 (6 bases). V shed 4 bases and J shed 3 bases, with 9 bases lying between them. From germline, CDR1 is MGHDK and CDR2 SYGVNS. CDR3 length: 13 residues. CDR3 protein: CASSANRDYGYTF. CDR3 DNA sequence: TGTGCCAGCAGTGCAAACAGGGACTATGGCTACACCTTC.

This chain links TRBV9 with TRBJ1-4; TRBD1 might be the D (6 bases). This CDR3 comprises 16 residues. V was clipped by 0 bases and J by 1 base, with 10 bases between them. Germline V gene sequence: CDR1 SGDLS, CDR2 YYNGEE. In DNA, the CDR3 is TGTGCCAGCAGCGTAGGACGCAGGGGAACTAATGAAAAACTGTTTTTT. Its protein is CASSVGRRGTNEKLFF.

V usage is TRBV7-2 and J usage is TRBJ1-4, with 9 bases lining up with TRBD1. This CDR3 region has 16 residues. Germline CDR1 is SGHTA and CDR2 is FQGNSA. V was pared by 5 bases and J by 9 bases, with 13 bases of the junction left unmatched. The DNA of the CDR3 is TGTGCCAGCAGCCTGGAAGGGGGACAGGGAGCGCAAAAACTGTTTTTT. It codes for CASSLEGGQGAQKLFF.

The rearrangement joins TRBV19 to TRBJ2-3; 7 bases are a match to TRBD1. The CDR3 is made up of 14 amino acids. V lost 5 bases, J lost 5 bases, and 7 bases stayed unmatched. Germline V gives CDR1 LNHDA, CDR2 SQIVND (reference sequence). This chain's CDR3 is CASSAMTGLDTQYF. The DNA of the CDR3 is TGTGCCAGTAGTGCAATGACAGGGTTAGATACGCAGTATTTT.